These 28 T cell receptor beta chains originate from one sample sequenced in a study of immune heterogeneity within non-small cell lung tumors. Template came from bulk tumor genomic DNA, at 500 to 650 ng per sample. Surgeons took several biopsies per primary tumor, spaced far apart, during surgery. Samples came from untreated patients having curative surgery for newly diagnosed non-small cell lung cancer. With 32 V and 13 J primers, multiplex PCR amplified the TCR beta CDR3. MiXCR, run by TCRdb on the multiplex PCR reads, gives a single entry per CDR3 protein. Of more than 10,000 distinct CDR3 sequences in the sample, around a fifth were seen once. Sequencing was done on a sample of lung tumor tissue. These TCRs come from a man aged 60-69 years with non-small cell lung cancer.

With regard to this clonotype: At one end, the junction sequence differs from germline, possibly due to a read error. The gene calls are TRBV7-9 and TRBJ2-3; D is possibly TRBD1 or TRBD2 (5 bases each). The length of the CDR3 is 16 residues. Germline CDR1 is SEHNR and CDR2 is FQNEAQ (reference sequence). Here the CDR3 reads CASGLMGVASTDTQYF. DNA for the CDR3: TGTGCCAGCGGCTTAATGGGGGTCGCTAGCACAGATACGCAGTATTTT. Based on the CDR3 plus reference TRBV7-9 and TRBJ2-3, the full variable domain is DTGVSQNPRHKITKRGQNVTFRCDPISEHNRLYWYRQTLGQGPEFLTYFQNEAQLEKSRLLSDRFSAERPKGSFSTLEIQRTEQGDSAMYLCASGLMGVASTDTQYFGPGTRLTVL.

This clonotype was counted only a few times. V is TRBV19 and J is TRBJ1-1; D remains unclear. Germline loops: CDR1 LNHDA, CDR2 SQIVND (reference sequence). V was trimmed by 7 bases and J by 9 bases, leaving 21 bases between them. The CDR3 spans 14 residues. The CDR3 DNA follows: TGTGCCAGTATCCGATCTCGGGGAGGCAGACAAGCTTTCTTT. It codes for CASIRSRGGRQAFF. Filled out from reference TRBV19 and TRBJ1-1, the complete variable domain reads DGGITQSPKYLFRKEGQNVTLSCEQNLNHDAMYWYRQDPGQGLRLIYYSQIVNDFQKGDIAEGYSVSREKKESFPLTVTSAQKNPTAFYLCASIRSRGGRQAFFGQGTRLTVV.

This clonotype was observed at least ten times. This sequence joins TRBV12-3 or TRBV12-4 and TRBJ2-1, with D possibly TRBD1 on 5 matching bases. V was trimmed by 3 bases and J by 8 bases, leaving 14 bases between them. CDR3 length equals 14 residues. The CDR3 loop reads CASSFSSGNDEQFF. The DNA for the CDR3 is TGTGCCAGCAGTTTTAGCTCAGGGAACGATGAGCAGTTCTTC.

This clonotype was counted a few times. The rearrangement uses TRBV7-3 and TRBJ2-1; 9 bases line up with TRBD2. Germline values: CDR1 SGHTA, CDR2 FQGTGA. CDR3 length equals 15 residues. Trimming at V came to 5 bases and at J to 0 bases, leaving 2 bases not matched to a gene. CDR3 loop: CASSRSGSSYNEQFF. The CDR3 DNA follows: TGTGCCAGCAGCCGTAGCGGGAGCTCCTACAATGAGCAGTTCTTC.

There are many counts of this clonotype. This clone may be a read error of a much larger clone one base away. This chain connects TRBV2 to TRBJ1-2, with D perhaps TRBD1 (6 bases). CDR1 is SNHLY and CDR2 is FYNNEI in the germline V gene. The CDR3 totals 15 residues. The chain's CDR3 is CASSKAQGLYYGYTF. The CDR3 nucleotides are TGTGCCAGCAGTAAAGCGCAGGGGCTGTACTATGGCTACACCTTC.

CDR3 bases: TGTGCCATCGGCCGAGCTTTGGGACAGGGAGTATCAGATACGCAGTATTTT. Translation: CAIGRALGQGVSDTQYF. The rearrangement links TRBV10-3 to TRBJ2-3; 9 bases are shared with TRBD1. Germline-derived CDR1 and CDR2 are ENHRY and SYGVKD. The CDR3 has 17 residues. V lost 8 bases to trimming and J lost 4 bases; unmatched junction nucleotides: 16.

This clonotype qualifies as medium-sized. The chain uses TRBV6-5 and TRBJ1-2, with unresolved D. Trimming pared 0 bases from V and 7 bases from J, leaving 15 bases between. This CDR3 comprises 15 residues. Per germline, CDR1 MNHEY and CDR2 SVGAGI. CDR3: CASSYSGFDNSGYTF. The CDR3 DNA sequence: TGTGCCAGCAGTTACTCTGGTTTTGATAACAGTGGCTACACCTTC.

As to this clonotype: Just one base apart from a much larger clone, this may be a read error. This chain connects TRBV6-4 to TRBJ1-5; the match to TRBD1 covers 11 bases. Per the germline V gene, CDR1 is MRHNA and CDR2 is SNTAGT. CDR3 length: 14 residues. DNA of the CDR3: TGTGCCAGCAGCCGTGGGACAGGGGGTCAGCACCAGCATTTT. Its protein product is CASSRGTGGQHQHF.

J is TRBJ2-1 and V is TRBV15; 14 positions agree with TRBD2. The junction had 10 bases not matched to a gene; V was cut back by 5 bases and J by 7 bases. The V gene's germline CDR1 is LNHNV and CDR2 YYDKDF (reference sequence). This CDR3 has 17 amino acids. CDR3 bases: TGTGCCACCAGCCGAGGGGCCGGGACTAGCGGGGGTAATGAGCAGTTCTTC. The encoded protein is CATSRGAGTSGGNEQFF.

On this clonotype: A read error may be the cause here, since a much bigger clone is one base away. The CDR3 loop reads CAWSAGLSNQPHHF. CDR3 nucleotide sequence: TGTGCCTGGAGCGCCGGGCTTAGCAATCAGCCCCACCATTTT. The chain recombines TRBV30 with TRBJ1-5; D uncertain. The V gene's germline CDR1 is GTSNPN and CDR2 SVGIG (reference sequence). The CDR3 contains 14 residues.

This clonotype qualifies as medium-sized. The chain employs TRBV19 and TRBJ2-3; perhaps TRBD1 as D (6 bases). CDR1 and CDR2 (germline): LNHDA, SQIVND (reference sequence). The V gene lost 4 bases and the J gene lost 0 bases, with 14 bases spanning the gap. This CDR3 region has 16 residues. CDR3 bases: TGTGCCAGTAGTACCTCCCCCCAGGGGAGCACAGATACGCAGTATTTT. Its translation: CASSTSPQGSTDTQYF.

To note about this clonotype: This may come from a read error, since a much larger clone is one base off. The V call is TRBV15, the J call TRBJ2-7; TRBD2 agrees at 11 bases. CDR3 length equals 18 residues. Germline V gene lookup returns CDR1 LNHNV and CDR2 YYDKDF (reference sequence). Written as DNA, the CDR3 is TGTGCCACCAGCAGAGCCGGTTCCTTTAGCGGGAGGGCCTACAAGCAGTACTTC. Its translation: CATSRAGSFSGRAYKQYF.

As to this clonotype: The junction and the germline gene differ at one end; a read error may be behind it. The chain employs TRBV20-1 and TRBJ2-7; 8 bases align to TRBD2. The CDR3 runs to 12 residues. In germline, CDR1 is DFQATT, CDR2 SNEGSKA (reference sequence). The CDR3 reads CSTSSGTYEQYF. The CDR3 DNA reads TGCAGTACTAGTAGCGGGACCTACGAGCAGTACTTC.

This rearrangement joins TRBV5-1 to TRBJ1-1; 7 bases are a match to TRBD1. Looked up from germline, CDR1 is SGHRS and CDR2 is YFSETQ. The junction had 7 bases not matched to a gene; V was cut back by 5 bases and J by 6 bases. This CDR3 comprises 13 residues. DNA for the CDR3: TGCGCCAGCAGTGACAGGGTGGGGGCTGAAGCTTTCTTT. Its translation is CASSDRVGAEAFF.

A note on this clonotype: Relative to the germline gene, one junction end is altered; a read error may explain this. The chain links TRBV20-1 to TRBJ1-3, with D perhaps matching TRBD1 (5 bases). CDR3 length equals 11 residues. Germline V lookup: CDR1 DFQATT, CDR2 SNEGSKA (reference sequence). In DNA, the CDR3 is TGCAGTGCTAAAAGGGGAACCACCATATATTTT. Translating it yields CSAKRGTTIYF.

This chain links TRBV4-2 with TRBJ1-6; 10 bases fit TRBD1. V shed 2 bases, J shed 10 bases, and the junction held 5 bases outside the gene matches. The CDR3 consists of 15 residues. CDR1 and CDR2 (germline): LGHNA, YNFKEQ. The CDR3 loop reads CASSQRTGGESPLHF. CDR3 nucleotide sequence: TGTGCCAGCAGCCAAAGGACAGGGGGTGAGTCACCCCTCCACTTT.

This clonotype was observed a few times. CDR3 nucleotides: TGCAGTGCTAGAGAAGCCAGGGGCAATCAGCCCCAGCATTTT. This translates into CSAREARGNQPQHF. This chain uses TRBV20-1 with TRBJ1-5, with D possibly being TRBD1 (5 bases). Trimming took 0 bases from V and 2 from J, leaving 8 bases between them. CDR1 is DFQATT and CDR2 is SNEGSKA in the germline V gene (reference sequence). The CDR3 contains 14 residues.

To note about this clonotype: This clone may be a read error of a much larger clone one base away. In DNA form, the CDR3 reads TGTGCCAGTAGTGCGACGGTCTATAATTCATCCCTCCACTTT. It specifies CASSATVYNSSLHF. The chain recombines TRBV19 with TRBJ1-6; D is unclear. The CDR3 covers 14 residues. Germline V gives CDR1 LNHDA, CDR2 SQIVND (reference sequence).

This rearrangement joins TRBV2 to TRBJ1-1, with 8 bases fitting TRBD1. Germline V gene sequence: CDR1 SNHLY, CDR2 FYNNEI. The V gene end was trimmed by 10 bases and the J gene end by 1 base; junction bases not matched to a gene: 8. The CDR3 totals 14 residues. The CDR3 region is CATQLQGGNTEAFF. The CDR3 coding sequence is TGTGCCACCCAACTACAGGGGGGGAACACTGAAGCTTTCTTT.

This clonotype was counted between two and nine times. The CDR3 sequence is CASSQEAGQPYNEQFF. CDR3 in DNA: TGTGCCAGCAGCCAAGAAGCGGGGCAACCCTACAATGAGCAGTTCTTC. This rearrangement joins TRBV3-1 to TRBJ2-1, with 7 bases identical to TRBD2. Germline V lookup: CDR1 LGHDT, CDR2 YNNKEL (reference sequence). V trimming: 0 bases; J trimming: 2 bases; junction bases outside the gene matches: 4. The CDR3 extends over 16 amino acids.

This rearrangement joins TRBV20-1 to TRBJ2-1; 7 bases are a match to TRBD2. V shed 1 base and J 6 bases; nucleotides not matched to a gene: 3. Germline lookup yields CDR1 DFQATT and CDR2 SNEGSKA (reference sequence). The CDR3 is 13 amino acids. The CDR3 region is CSARVPSGNEQFF. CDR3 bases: TGCAGTGCTAGAGTTCCTAGCGGCAATGAGCAGTTCTTC.

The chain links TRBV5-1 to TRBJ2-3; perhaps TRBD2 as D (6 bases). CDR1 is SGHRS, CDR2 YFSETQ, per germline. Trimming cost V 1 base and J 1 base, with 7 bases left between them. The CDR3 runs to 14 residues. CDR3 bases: TGCGCCAGCAGCTTGTGGGGGGGCACAGATACGCAGTATTTT. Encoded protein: CASSLWGGTDTQYF.

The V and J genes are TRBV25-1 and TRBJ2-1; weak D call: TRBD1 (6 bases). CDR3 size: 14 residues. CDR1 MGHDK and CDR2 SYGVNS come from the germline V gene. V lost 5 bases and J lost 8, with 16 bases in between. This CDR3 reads CASSYPGRGHEQFF. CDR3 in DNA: TGTGCCAGCAGTTACCCCGGCAGGGGACATGAGCAGTTCTTC.

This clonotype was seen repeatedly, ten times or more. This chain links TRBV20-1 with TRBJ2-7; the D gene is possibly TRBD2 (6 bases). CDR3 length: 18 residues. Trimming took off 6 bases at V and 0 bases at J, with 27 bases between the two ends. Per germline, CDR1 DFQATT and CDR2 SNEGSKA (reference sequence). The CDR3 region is CSAENKALLGGISYEQYF. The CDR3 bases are TGCAGTGCCGAGAATAAGGCCCTTTTGGGGGGTATCTCCTACGAGCAGTACTTC.

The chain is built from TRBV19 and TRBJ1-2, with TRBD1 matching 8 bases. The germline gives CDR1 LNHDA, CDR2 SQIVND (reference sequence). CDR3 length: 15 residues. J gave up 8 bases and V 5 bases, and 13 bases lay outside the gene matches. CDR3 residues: CASSFPSGTGTGYTF. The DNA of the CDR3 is TGTGCCAGTAGTTTTCCCTCCGGGACAGGTACCGGCTACACCTTC.

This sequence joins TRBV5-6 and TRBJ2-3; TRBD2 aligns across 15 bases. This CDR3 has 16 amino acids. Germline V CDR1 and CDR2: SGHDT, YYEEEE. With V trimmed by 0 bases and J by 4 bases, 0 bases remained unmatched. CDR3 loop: CASSLGTSGRADTQYF. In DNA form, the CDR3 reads TGTGCCAGCAGCTTGGGGACTAGCGGGAGGGCAGATACGCAGTATTTT.

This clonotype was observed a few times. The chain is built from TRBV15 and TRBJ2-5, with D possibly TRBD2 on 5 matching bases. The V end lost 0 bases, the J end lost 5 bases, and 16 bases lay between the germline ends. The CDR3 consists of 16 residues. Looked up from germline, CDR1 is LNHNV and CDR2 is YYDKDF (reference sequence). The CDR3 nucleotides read TGTGCCACCAGCAGAGATTATAGGGCCCGAGGGGAGACCCAGTACTTC. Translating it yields CATSRDYRARGETQYF.

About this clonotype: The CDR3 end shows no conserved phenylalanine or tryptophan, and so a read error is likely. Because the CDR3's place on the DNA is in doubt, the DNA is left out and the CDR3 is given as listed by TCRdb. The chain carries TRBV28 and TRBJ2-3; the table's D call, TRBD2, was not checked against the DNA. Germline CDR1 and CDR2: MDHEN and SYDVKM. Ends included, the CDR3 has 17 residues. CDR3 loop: CASSLAGERSYEQYFGP.